Sequencing of this T cell receptor (beta chain) was carried out in a study of CD8+CD57+ T cells in acquired aplastic anemia. About the study: DNA per sorted CD4+ or CD8+ sample ranged roughly 0.19 to 30 ug, averaging 3.2 ug. Average CD4+ read depth in healthy donors was around 10 million reads.

For CDR3 and TCR beta VDJ profiling, genomic DNA was the template used. In TCRdb, the reads were re-called with MiXCR into one record per CDR3 protein. The sample gives fewer than 200,000 distinct CDR3 sequences, just under 65% of which show up once; under 50% is in the top ten. Germline loops: CDR1 LNHNV, CDR2 YYDKDF (reference sequence). Trimming stripped 5 bases from V and 4 bases from J, with 14 bases between. This CDR3 is built from 14 residues. The material sequenced was sorted CD4+, CD8+, or CD8+CD57+ T cells (not recorded which) from PBMCs. J is TRBJ1-2 and V is TRBV15; D might be TRBD1 (6 bases). The source is a human donor in good health. CDR3 protein: CATSARTVSYGYTF. The CDR3 bases are TGTGCCACCAGCGCTCGGACAGTCAGCTATGGCTACACCTTC.